This T cell receptor beta chain was sequenced for a study of shared clonotypes between healthy human individuals. Study-wide results and caveats: Exclusively blood specimens were collected; tissue repertoires likely differ. Among a handful of donors, roughly 5.4% of naive CD4 clonotypes were found in common. Rarefaction gave evidence that sorted-subset sequencing remained incomplete despite large depth.

Germline CDR1 is SQVTM and CDR2 is ANQGSEA. The length of the CDR3 is 13 residues. The V segment lost 5 bases and the J segment 5 bases; nucleotides outside the gene matches: 8. In the sorted-subset replicate PCRs, 150 to 200 ng DNA, 29,000 or so T cell genomes, was used. Only in-frame clones appear in the TCRdb table, and some are missing; sequencing was by immunoSEQ multiplex PCR. The repertoire includes about 1,500,000 clones, over 95% of them detected once, and roughly 1.1% sits in the top ten. On this clone itself: The antigen remains undetermined.

The specimen sequenced was naive CD4+ T cells sorted from blood. This sample's subset: CD45RA+ positively selected. The chain has TRBV29-1 and TRBJ1-1; 7 nucleotides agree with TRBD1. This sequence originates from a man younger than 40 in good health. DNA for the CDR3: TGCAGCGTTACCAGGGGGAGGCGTACTGAAGCTTTCTTT. Encoded protein: CSVTRGRRTEAFF.